This T cell receptor (beta chain) is drawn from a study of breast tumors, draining lymph nodes, adjacent tissues listed by TCRdb under 2016. Looking at the study overall: In breast cancer patients, the study compared the TCR beta repertoires of tumor, adjacent nontumor tissue and axillary lymph nodes. In human breast cancer, the study set out to evaluate how tumor, surrounding tissue and draining lymph node repertoires relate to one another and whether T cells may move between these sites.

Instrument on record: Illumina HiSeq 2000. TCR beta chain libraries were generated by multiplex PCR amplification. High-throughput sequencing was used to analyze the amplified TCR beta chain products. The public reads were reprocessed in TCRdb via fastp at Q25 and MiXCR, keeping in-frame beta chains. Merged by CDR3 protein, the rows form single entries marked with the most common genes and DNA. This sample gives about 230,000 distinct CDR3 sequences in total; approximately 30% of them show up just once. The ten largest make up roughly 1.3% of the sample. The lymph node samples were taken from the axillary draining lymph nodes of breast cancer patients. Beyond this particular receptor, the publication reports: A scenario in which most tumor T cells derive from the lymph node and then expand within tumor tissue was judged to be consistent with the data. Tumor T-cell repertoires showed less diversity than lymph node repertoires and more diversity than nontumor tissue repertoires, and tumor T-cell repertoires showed preferential V and J gene usage. Tumor and nontumor tissue repertoires were significantly more similar in luminal-like than in basal-like breast cancer. Rather than being directly demonstrated, the conclusion that tumor T cells originate in lymph nodes was presented as consistent with a hypothesis.

In this sample, this clonotype turned up many times. Its target antigen remains unknown. The CDR3 ends on some other residue instead of the conserved phenylalanine or tryptophan, so this is likely a read error. A distance of 6 bases separates the germline ends of V and J, which lose 0 bases and 3 bases respectively. From its first to its last residue, the CDR3 has 15 amino acids. Solely the CDR3 DNA is kept, with 45 bases framed from the first base. Specimen: axillary lymph node tissue. The source is a female donor with breast cancer. Some clones in this sample may be carry-over from other donors' samples. In this chain, TRBV12-3 or TRBV12-4 is recombined with TRBJ1-6; the D gene is possibly TRBD1, with 5 bases matching. The CDR3 in this case is CASSLAGGYNSPLHL. Read as DNA, the sequence is TGTGCCAGCAGTTTAGCCGGGGGCTATAATTCACCCCTCCACCTT.